The present T cell receptor (beta chain) was sequenced within a study of blood T cell repertoires in COVID-19. Background on the study: Specimens from acute and convalescent COVID-19 originated in the United States, Italy and Spain. Sources were T cells, B-cell-depleted T cells, or PBMCs; the material itself was cDNA or gDNA.

Authors' data handling: The authors estimated nucleated cell counts from reference gene primer amplification. TCRdb's table, derived via immunoSEQ multiplex PCR, lists solely in-frame clones and lacks some. V, J and clone size derive from that table, while D and trimming were established from the DNA sequence. The data contain some 170,000 clones, around 80% of them seen just once; the ten biggest clones take up around 6.7%. Per the germline V gene, CDR1 is SEHNR and CDR2 is FQNEAQ (reference sequence). CDR3 length: 15 residues. V shed 6 bases and J 5 bases; nucleotides not matched to a gene: 9. Seattle patient enrollment occurred during active infection, with longitudinal follow-up thereafter.

The rearrangement uses TRBV7-9 and TRBJ2-1; the match to TRBD1 covers 8 bases. The sequenced material came from peripheral blood. This TCR came from a middle-aged woman with COVID-19, enrolled during active disease. In DNA form, the CDR3 reads TGTGCCAGCAGGATGGACAGGGCCTACCACAATGAGCAGTTCTTC. Encoded protein: CASRMDRAYHNEQFF. The full variable domain, its missing parts supplied by reference TRBV7-9 and TRBJ2-1, is DTGVSQNPRHKITKRGQNVTFRCDPISEHNRLYWYRQTLGQGPEFLTYFQNEAQLEKSRLLSDRFSAERPKGSFSTLEIQRTEQGDSAMYLCASRMDRAYHNEQFFGPGTRLTVL.